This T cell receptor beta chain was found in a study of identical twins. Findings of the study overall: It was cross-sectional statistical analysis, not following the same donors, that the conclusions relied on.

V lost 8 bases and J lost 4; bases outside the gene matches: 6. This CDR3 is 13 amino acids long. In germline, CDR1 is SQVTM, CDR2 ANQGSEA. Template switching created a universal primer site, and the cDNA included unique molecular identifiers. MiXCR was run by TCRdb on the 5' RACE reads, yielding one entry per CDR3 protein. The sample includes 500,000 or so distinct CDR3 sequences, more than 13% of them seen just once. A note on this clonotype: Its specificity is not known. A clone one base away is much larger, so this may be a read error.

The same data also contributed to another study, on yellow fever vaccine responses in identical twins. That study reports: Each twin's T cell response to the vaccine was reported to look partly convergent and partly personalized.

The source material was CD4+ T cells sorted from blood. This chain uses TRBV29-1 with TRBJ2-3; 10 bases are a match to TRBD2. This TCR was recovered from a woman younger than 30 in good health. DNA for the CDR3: TGCAGCTTTCGGACTAGCGGCGCAGATACGCAGTATTTT. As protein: CSFRTSGADTQYF.